This is a list of T cell receptor beta chains from one sample in a study of OX40 agonist ivuxolimab in advanced cancers. Here immunoSEQ multiplex PCR was the method, and the copy in TCRdb shows in-frame clones only, minus some. Here the sample spans tens of thousands of clones, around 86% being singletons. Sequencing was performed on CD4+ or CD8+ T cells sorted from blood, taken in a trial of the OX40 agonist ivuxolimab. The receptors shown here come from an adult with an advanced solid tumor such as melanoma, head and neck, liver or kidney cancer. CDR3s include the opening cysteine and the closing phenylalanine or tryptophan. Each record gives: D gene, V gene, J gene, clone size, CDR3 DNA, CDR3 protein. A D gene is named only where the DNA matches it firmly. Size is stated for part of the rows, as once, few or many counts, or as a class when the clone is expanded.

>TRBD1|TRBV28|TRBJ2-5|-
TGTGCCAGCAGTCCCGGGACAGGGGGCACCGAGACCCAGTACTTC
CASSPGTGGTETQYF
>-|TRBV19|TRBJ2-1|-
TGTGCCAGTATCGCGACAGCCGACAGCTCCTACAATGAGCAGTTCTTC
CASIATADSSYNEQFF
>-|TRBV19|TRBJ1-3|-
TGTGCCAGTAGTATAGGGCAGAACTCTGGAAACACCATATATTTT
CASSIGQNSGNTIYF
>-|TRBV29-1|TRBJ2-1|-
TGCAGCGTCTTTATTAGTGACCCCTACAATGAGCAGTTCTTC
CSVFISDPYNEQFF
>-|TRBV18|TRBJ2-5|-
TGTGCCAGCTCACCAATGGACAGCCAAGAGACCCAGTACTTC
CASSPMDSQETQYF
>-|TRBV5-4|TRBJ1-4|-
TGTGTCAGCAGCACGGGACACGCAACTAATGAAAAACTGTTTTTT
CVSSTGHATNEKLFF
>TRBD1|TRBV6-5|TRBJ2-7|-
TGTGCCAGCAGTTTCCGGGACAGAAGGTCTCGGGAGCAGTACTTC
CASSFRDRRSREQYF
>TRBD2|TRBV11-2|TRBJ2-5|-
TGTGCCAGCAGCTTAAGGACTAGCGGGCCCCAAGAGACCCAGTACTTC
CASSLRTSGPQETQYF
>-|TRBV5-1|TRBJ1-3|-
TGCGCCAGCAGCCCCCTAGAAGGGGGGCAAGGTGGAAACACCATATATTTT
CASSPLEGGQGGNTIYF
>-|TRBV4-1|TRBJ1-5|-
TGCGCCAGCAGCCCTAGCGTAGAGCAGCCCCAGCATTTT
CASSPSVEQPQHF
>-|TRBV28|TRBJ2-5|-
TGTGCCAGCAGTTTGTACAGGAAGGAGACCCAGTACTTC
CASSLYRKETQYF
>-|TRBV5-1|TRBJ1-1|-
TGCGCCAGCAGCTTGTCACGAAACATGAACACTGAAGCTTTCTTT
CASSLSRNMNTEAFF
>-|TRBV19|TRBJ1-6|-
TGTGCCAGTATGAGGGGAGGGGTTAATTCACCCCTCCACTTT
CASMRGGVNSPLHF
>-|TRBV6-4|TRBJ1-1|once
TGTGCCAGCAGTGACGAGGTGAACACTGAAGCTTTCTTT
CASSDEVNTEAFF
>-|TRBV19|TRBJ1-2|-
TGTGCCAGTAGTTCTCCGGGACACAGGGACGGCTACACCTTC
CASSSPGHRDGYTF
>-|TRBV30|TRBJ1-5|-
TGTGCCTGGAGCCAGAACAGTGATCAGCCCCAGCATTTT
CAWSQNSDQPQHF
>-|TRBV29-1|TRBJ2-1|-
TGCAGCGGTGGCTCCTACAATGAGCAGTTCTTC
CSGGSYNEQFF
>-|TRBV4-2|TRBJ1-2|few
TGTGCCAGCAGCCAAGATGAGAGGACGGTTTATGGCTACACCTTC
CASSQDERTVYGYTF
>-|TRBV5-6|TRBJ1-6|-
TGTGCCAGCAGCTTTAACAGGGCTCCTAATTCACCCCTCCACTTT
CASSFNRAPNSPLHF
>-|TRBV10-3|TRBJ2-1|-
TGTGCCACCTGGGACTCCTCCTACAATGAGCAGTTCTTC
CATWDSSYNEQFF
>-|TRBV2|TRBJ2-5|-
TGTGCCAGCAGAGGGCAAGAGACCCAGTACTTC
CASRGQETQYF
>-|TRBV6-5|TRBJ1-1|-
TGTGCCAGCAGCCGAGATCGTCGAACTACTGAAGCTTTCTTT
CASSRDRRTTEAFF
>-|TRBV30|TRBJ1-1|few
TGTGCCTGGAGTAAGGGGGGTGACACTGAAGCTTTCTTT
CAWSKGGDTEAFF
>-|TRBV28|TRBJ2-5|-
TGTGCCAGTTTAACTTATGGGGAGACCCAGTACTTC
CASLTYGETQYF
>TRBD2|TRBV28|TRBJ2-3|-
TGTGCCAGCAGTCCCAGCGGGGGGAGCACAGATACGCAGTATTTT
CASSPSGGSTDTQYF
>-|TRBV15|TRBJ1-1|-
TGTGCCACCAGCAGGGGAGGAGGGCACATGAACACTGAAGCTTTCTTT
CATSRGGGHMNTEAFF
>-|TRBV5-4|TRBJ2-3|-
TGTGCCAGCAGCTTGGTTTGGTCAGGGTCGCAGGGTCCAGATACGCAGTATTTT
CASSLVWSGSQGPDTQYF
>TRBD1|TRBV7-6|TRBJ2-2|-
TGTGCCAGCAGCCGACAGGGCACAAACACCGGGGAGCTGTTTTTT
CASSRQGTNTGELFF
>TRBD1|TRBV10-3|TRBJ2-2|-
TGTGCCGTCCAGGGGGCGGGCGGGGAGCTGTTTTTT
CAVQGAGGELFF
>TRBD2|TRBV2|TRBJ2-3|once
TGTGCCAGCACTCTGGGACTAGCGGGGGGACGAGATACGCAGTATTTT
CASTLGLAGGRDTQYF
>TRBD1|TRBV6-6|TRBJ2-1|-
TGTGCCAGCTCCCGGACAGGGTCGAGCAATGAGCAGTTCTTC
CASSRTGSSNEQFF
>-|TRBV19|TRBJ2-1|few
TGTGCCAGTAGTATAGAGACGGGGGCATCCTACAATGAGCAGTTCTTC
CASSIETGASYNEQFF
>TRBD1|TRBV5-4|TRBJ1-6|-
TGTGCCAGCAGCTCTCAGACAGGGGCAAATTCACCCCTCCACTTT
CASSSQTGANSPLHF
>TRBD1|TRBV28|TRBJ1-2|once
TGTGCCAGCAGTCCGTCGACAGGGGCTTCGGCCGCGTATGGCTACACCTTC
CASSPSTGASAAYGYTF
>-|TRBV12-2|TRBJ2-1|-
TGTGCAAGTCGCTTAGGACTTCACAATGAGCAGTTCTTC
CASRLGLHNEQFF
>TRBD1|TRBV28|TRBJ1-4|-
TGTGCCAGCAGTTCGCCGGGACAGGGGTCGGGTGAAAAACTGTTTTTT
CASSSPGQGSGEKLFF
>-|TRBV6-6|TRBJ1-5|-
TGTGCCAGCAGCTCCGACAGGTATGAGCAGCCCCAGCATTTT
CASSSDRYEQPQHF
>TRBD1|TRBV28|TRBJ1-2|once
TGTGCCAGCAGACAGGGACAGTCCTATGGCTACACCTTC
CASRQGQSYGYTF
>-|TRBV2|TRBJ2-2|-
TGTGCCAGCGGCCGGGAGTCGGGCACCGGGGAGCTGTTTTTT
CASGRESGTGELFF
>-|TRBV2|TRBJ1-4|-
TGTGCCAGCAAGACCCAGGGGTTCGGTGAAAAACTGTTTTTT
CASKTQGFGEKLFF
>TRBD1|TRBV5-4|TRBJ1-2|-
TGTGCCAGCAGCGGGGACAGCCTCTATGGCTACACCTTC
CASSGDSLYGYTF
>TRBD1|TRBV27|TRBJ1-5|once
TGTGCCAGCAGGCGGACAGGGATCAATCAGCCCCAGCATTTT
CASRRTGINQPQHF
>TRBD2|TRBV2|TRBJ2-1|-
TGTGCCAGCAGTGTCGGGGAGGGCAATGAGCAGTTCTTC
CASSVGEGNEQFF
>-|TRBV28|TRBJ1-2|-
TGTGCCAGCGTACAGGCCCCCTATGGCTACACCTTC
CASVQAPYGYTF
>-|TRBV15|TRBJ1-2|-
TGTGCCACCAGCAGATTCCCAGGTGGAAACTATGGCTACACCTTC
CATSRFPGGNYGYTF
>-|TRBV5-1|TRBJ2-1|-
TGCGCCAGCAGTTGGGGGCGGGGGATCTACAATGAGCAGTTCTTC
CASSWGRGIYNEQFF
>-|TRBV28|TRBJ1-2|-
TGTGCCAGCAGTTCCCCTGGACAGATATCCTACACCTTC
CASSSPGQISYTF
>-|TRBV6-5|TRBJ1-6|few
TGTGCCAGCAGCTTCTTGGATTCACCCCTCCACTTT
CASSFLDSPLHF
>-|TRBV20-1|TRBJ1-1|-
TGCAGTGCTAGTGATCGAGGAGCTTTCTTT
CSASDRGAFF
>-|TRBV9|TRBJ2-3|-
TGTGCCAGCAGCGTAGAAAATAGCAGAGATACGCAGTATTTT
CASSVENSRDTQYF
>-|TRBV7-9|TRBJ2-3|-
TGTGCCAGCAGCTTGGGGACAAGGATAGGGCCAGATACGCAGTATTTT
CASSLGTRIGPDTQYF
>-|TRBV9|TRBJ1-4|-
TGTGCCAGCAGCCCGGGGAGGGCAGGGCGAAATGAAAAACTGTTTTTT
CASSPGRAGRNEKLFF
>-|TRBV19|TRBJ1-5|-
TGTGCCAGTAGTATCAGTATAGGACAGCCCCAGCATTTT
CASSISIGQPQHF
>-|TRBV27|TRBJ2-7|-
TGTGCCAGCAGTTTGGCTCGGGGGAACGGATTTGACGAGCAGTACTTC
CASSLARGNGFDEQYF
>-|TRBV7-9|TRBJ2-1|-
TGTGCCAGCAGCTCCCACCGGGACCGCAACTACAATGAGCAGTTCTTC
CASSSHRDRNYNEQFF
>-|TRBV18|TRBJ2-1|once
TGTGCCAGCTCACCAGGGGAAGGGTTCTACAATGAGCAGTTCTTC
CASSPGEGFYNEQFF
>-|TRBV23-1|TRBJ2-5|-
TGCGCCAGCAGTCAATCGGGTACAGGACAAGAGACCCAGTACTTC
CASSQSGTGQETQYF
>-|TRBV9|TRBJ2-7|-
TGTGCCAGCAGCGTAGAAGGACGGGGGGCGGACGAGCAGTACTTC
CASSVEGRGADEQYF